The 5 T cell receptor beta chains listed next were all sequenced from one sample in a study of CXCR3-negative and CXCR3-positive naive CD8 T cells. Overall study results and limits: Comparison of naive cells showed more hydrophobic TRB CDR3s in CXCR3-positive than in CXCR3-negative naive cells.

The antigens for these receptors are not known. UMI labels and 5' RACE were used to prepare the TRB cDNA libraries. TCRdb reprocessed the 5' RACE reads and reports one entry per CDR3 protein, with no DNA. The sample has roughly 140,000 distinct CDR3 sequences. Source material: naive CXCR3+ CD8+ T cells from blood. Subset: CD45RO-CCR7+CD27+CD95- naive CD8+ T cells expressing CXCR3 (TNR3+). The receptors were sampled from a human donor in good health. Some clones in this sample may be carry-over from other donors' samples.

This chain's CDR3 is CASSLDRGSEAFF. J is TRBJ1-1 and V is TRBV5-1; TCRdb designates TRBD1, a call that cannot be tested without DNA. Germline V gene sequence: CDR1 SGHRS, CDR2 YFSETQ. The CDR3 loop spans 13 amino acids. The entire variable domain, with the rest obtained from reference TRBV5-1 and TRBJ1-1, is as follows: KAGVTQTPRYLIKTRGQQVTLSCSPISGHRSVSWYQQTPGQGLQFLFEYFSETQRNKGNFPGRFSGRQFSNSRSEMNVSTLELGDSALYLCASSLDRGSEAFFGQGTRLTVV.

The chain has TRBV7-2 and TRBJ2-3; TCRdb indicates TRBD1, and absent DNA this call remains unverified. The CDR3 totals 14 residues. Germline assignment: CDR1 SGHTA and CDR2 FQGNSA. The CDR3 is CASSLGAGGPGADF.

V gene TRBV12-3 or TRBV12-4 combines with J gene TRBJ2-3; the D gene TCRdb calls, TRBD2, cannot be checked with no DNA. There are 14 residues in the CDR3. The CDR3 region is CASSSLAGVQTQYF.

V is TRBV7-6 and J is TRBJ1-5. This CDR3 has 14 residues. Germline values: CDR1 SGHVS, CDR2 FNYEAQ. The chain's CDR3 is CASSSGGRVQPQHF.

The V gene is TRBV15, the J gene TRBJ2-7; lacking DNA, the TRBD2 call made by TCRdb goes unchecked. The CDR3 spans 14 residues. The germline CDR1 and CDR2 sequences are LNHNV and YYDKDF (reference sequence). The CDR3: CATSREAGEGEQYF.